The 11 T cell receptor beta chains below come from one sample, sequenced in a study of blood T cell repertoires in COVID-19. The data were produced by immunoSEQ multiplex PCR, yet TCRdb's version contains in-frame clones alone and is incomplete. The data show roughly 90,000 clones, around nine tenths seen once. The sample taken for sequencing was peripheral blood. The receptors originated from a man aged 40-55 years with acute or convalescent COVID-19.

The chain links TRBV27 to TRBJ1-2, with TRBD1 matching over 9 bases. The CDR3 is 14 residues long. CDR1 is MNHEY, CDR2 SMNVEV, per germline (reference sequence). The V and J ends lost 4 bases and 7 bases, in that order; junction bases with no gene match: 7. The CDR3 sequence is CASSSTGGRLGYTF. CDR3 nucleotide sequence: TGTGCCAGCAGTTCGACAGGGGGTCGTCTTGGCTACACCTTC.

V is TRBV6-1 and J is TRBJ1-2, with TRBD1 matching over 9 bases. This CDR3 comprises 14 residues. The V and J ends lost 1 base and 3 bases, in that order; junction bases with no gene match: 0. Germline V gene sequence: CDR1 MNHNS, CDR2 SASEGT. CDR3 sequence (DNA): TGTGCCAGCAGTGAAGGACAGGGGGACTATGGCTACACCTTC. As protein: CASSEGQGDYGYTF.

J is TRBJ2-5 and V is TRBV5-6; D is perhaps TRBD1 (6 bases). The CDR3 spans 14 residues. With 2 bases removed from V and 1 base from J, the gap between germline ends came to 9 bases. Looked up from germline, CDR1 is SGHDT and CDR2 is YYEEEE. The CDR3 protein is CASSLDRFQETQYF. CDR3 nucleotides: TGTGCCAGCAGCTTAGACAGGTTCCAAGAGACCCAGTACTTC.

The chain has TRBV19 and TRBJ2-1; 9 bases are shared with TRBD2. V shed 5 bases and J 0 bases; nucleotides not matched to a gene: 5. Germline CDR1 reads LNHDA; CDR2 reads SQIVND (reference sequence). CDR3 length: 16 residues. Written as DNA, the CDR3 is TGTGCCAGTAGTGCCCTAGCGGGGCCCTCCTACAATGAGCAGTTCTTC. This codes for CASSALAGPSYNEQFF.

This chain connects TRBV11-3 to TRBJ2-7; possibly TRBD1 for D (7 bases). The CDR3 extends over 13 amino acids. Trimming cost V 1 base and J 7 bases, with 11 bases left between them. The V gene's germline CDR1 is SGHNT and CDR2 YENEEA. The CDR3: CASSLATGREQYF. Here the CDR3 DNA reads TGTGCCAGCAGCTTAGCGACAGGGAGGGAGCAGTACTTC.

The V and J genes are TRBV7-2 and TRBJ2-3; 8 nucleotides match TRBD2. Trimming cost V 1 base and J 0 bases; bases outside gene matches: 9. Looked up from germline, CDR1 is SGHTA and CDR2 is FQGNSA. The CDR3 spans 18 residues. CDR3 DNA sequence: TGTGCCAGCAGCTTAGGCAGCGGGGGCCCCCGTAGCACAGATACGCAGTATTTT. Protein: CASSLGSGGPRSTDTQYF.

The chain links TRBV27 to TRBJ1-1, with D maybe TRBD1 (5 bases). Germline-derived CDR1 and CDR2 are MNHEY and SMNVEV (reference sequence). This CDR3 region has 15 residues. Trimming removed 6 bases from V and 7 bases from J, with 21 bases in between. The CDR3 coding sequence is TGTGCCAGCAGGCAAGACACAGGCAAGGCCGGTGAAGCTTTCTTT. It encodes CASRQDTGKAGEAFF.

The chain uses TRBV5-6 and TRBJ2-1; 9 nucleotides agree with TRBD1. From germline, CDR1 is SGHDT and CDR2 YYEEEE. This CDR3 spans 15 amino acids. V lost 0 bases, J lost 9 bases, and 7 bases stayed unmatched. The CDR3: CASSLGDRAISEQFF. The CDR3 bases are TGTGCCAGCAGCTTGGGGGACAGGGCAATAAGTGAGCAGTTCTTC.

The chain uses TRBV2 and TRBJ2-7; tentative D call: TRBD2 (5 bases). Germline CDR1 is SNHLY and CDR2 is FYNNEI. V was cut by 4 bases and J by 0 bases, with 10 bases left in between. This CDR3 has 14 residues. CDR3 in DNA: TGTGCCAGCAGTGTGGAGGCGAGCTCCTACGAGCAGTACTTC. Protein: CASSVEASSYEQYF.

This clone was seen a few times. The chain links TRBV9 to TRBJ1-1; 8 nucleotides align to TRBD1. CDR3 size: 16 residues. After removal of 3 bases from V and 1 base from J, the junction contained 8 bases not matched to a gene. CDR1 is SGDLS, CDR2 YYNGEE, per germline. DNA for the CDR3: TGTGCCAGCAGCGACGGACGAGACAGGGGGAACACTGAAGCTTTCTTT. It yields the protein CASSDGRDRGNTEAFF.

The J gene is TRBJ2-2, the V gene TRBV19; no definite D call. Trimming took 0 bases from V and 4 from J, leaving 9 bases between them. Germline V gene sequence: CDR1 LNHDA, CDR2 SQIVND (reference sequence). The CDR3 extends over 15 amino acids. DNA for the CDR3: TGTGCCAGTAGTATAGATGGCGGATTCACCGGGGAGCTGTTTTTT. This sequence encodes CASSIDGGFTGELFF.